What follows are 20 T cell receptor beta chains derived from one specimen sequenced in a study of cytomegalovirus exposure and HLA in healthy donors. This PCR relied on a set of 60 Vbeta primers and 13 Jbeta primers. Profiled with immunoSEQ multiplex PCR; TCRdb holds only in-frame clones, not every one. The data contain 150,000 or so clones, 60% to 80% of them singletons. The source material was PBMCs. These receptors were obtained from a middle-aged man in good health and CMV-seropositive.

CDR3 nucleotide sequence: TGTGCCAGCAAGGACGAGGGAGGCATCGCAGATACGCAGTATTTT. This sequence encodes CASKDEGGIADTQYF. The chain combines TRBV6-5 with TRBJ2-3; D might be TRBD2 (6 bases). The germline gives CDR1 MNHEY, CDR2 SVGAGI. Trimming stripped 7 bases from V and 4 bases from J, with 18 bases between. The length of the CDR3 is 15 residues.

This clone was seen a handful of times. The chain carries TRBV23-1 and TRBJ1-5, with D uncertain. TRBV23-1 has ORF status, its function being uncertain. Trimming took 0 bases from V and 1 from J, leaving 10 bases between them. The CDR3 spans 16 residues. CDR3 DNA: TGCGCCAGCAGTCAATCTAAGACGGGAAGCAATCAGCCCCAGCATTTT. Encoded protein: CASSQSKTGSNQPQHF.

This clone was seen a handful of times. The chain uses TRBV19 and TRBJ2-7; TRBD1 aligns across 9 bases. After removal of 7 bases from V and 0 bases from J, the junction contained 13 bases not matched to a gene. The germline gives CDR1 LNHDA, CDR2 SQIVND (reference sequence). This CDR3 contains 17 residues. For the CDR3, the DNA is TGTGCCAGTACCCCGGGACAGGGCTCACGTTCCTCCTACGAGCAGTACTTC. Residues: CASTPGQGSRSSYEQYF.

This chain uses TRBV7-9 with TRBJ2-5, with TRBD2 identical over 12 bases. Trimming took 2 bases from V and 4 from J; bases not matched to a gene: 2. The germline CDR1 and CDR2 sequences are SEHNR and FQNEAQ (reference sequence). CDR3 length: 15 residues. CDR3: CASSLLAGGRETQYF. CDR3 nucleotide sequence: TGTGCCAGCAGCTTACTAGCGGGGGGGCGAGAGACCCAGTACTTC.

The V and J genes are TRBV5-5 and TRBJ1-2; D gene ambiguous. CDR1 is SGHKS and CDR2 is YYEKEE in the germline V gene (reference sequence). Trimming removed 0 bases from V and 0 bases from J, with 9 bases in between. The CDR3 runs 15 residues. As DNA, the CDR3 is TGTGCCAGCAGCTTGGTGGGCCCAGCTAACTATGGCTACACCTTC. Its translation: CASSLVGPANYGYTF.

This rearrangement joins TRBV6-5 to TRBJ2-3; TRBD1 agrees at 9 bases. The germline V gene has CDR1 MNHEY and CDR2 SVGAGI. Trimming removed 2 bases from V and 3 bases from J; junction bases left unmatched: 3. This CDR3 has 15 amino acids. This chain's CDR3 is CASSYGQGFTDTQYF. The CDR3 bases are TGTGCCAGCAGTTACGGACAGGGGTTTACAGATACGCAGTATTTT.

The J gene is TRBJ2-7, the V gene TRBV7-2; D is undetermined. This CDR3 is built from 11 residues. CDR1 and CDR2 (germline): SGHTA, FQGNSA. V was cut by 6 bases and J by 6 bases, with 9 bases left in between. DNA of the CDR3: TGTGCCAGCAGACAGAGTGGCGAGCAGTACTTC. It is translated as CASRQSGEQYF.

The chain links TRBV5-1 to TRBJ2-2; D is perhaps TRBD2 (6 bases). The CDR3 has 15 amino acids. V lost 10 bases, J lost 3 bases, and 19 bases lay in between. CDR1 and CDR2 from the germline V gene are SGHRS and YFSETQ. CDR3 in amino acids: CASQRGTLYTGELFF. The CDR3 DNA is TGCGCCTCACAACGGGGGACCTTGTACACCGGGGAGCTGTTTTTT. Complete variable domain (other parts from reference TRBV5-1 and TRBJ2-2): KAGVTQTPRYLIKTRGQQVTLSCSPISGHRSVSWYQQTPGQGLQFLFEYFSETQRNKGNFPGRFSGRQFSNSRSEMNVSTLELGDSALYLCASQRGTLYTGELFFGEGSRLTVL.

This clone occurred a few times. This chain uses TRBV6-5 with TRBJ1-6; TRBD1 matches 11 bases. The CDR3 has 16 amino acids. Germline V gives CDR1 MNHEY, CDR2 SVGAGI. Trimming at V came to 2 bases and at J to 11 bases, leaving 8 bases not matched to a gene. The CDR3 loop is CASSYSGTGGVTPLHF. The CDR3 DNA reads TGTGCCAGCAGTTACAGCGGGACAGGGGGAGTAACACCCCTCCACTTT.

Only one count was recorded for this clone. The chain has TRBV6-1 and TRBJ1-4; 9 bases match TRBD1. Germline V gene sequence: CDR1 MNHNS, CDR2 SASEGT. The CDR3 is 13 residues long. J lost 7 bases, V lost 4 bases, and 1 base had no gene match. CDR3 sequence: CASSGDRAEKLFF. CDR3 nucleotide sequence: TGTGCCAGCAGTGGGGACAGGGCTGAAAAACTGTTTTTT.

This clone occurred a few times. Other DNA sequences in the same sample also yield this CDR3. The gene calls are TRBV18 and TRBJ1-1; D may be TRBD1 (6 bases). With 3 bases removed from V and 1 base from J, the gap between germline ends came to 12 bases. The CDR3 length is 15 residues. The germline V gene encodes CDR1 KGHSH and CDR2 LQKENI. The CDR3: CASSPPTGRNTEAFF. In nucleotides, the CDR3 is TGTGCCAGCTCACCGCCGACAGGACGGAACACTGAAGCTTTCTTT.

This chain uses TRBV5-4 with TRBJ2-2; 7 nucleotides align to TRBD2. CDR1 and CDR2 from the germline V gene are SGHNT and YYREEE (reference sequence). V shed 6 bases and J 1 base; nucleotides not matched to a gene: 6. The CDR3 runs 15 residues. CDR3 coding DNA: TGTGCCAGCACTACCGGGGGGAAGAACACCGGGGAGCTGTTTTTT. It translates to CASTTGGKNTGELFF.

This clone was seen more than once but under ten times. The J gene is TRBJ2-2, the V gene TRBV2; D perhaps matches TRBD1 (5 bases). The V gene lost 5 bases and the J gene lost 1 base, with 5 bases spanning the gap. From germline, CDR1 is SNHLY and CDR2 FYNNEI. The CDR3 extends over 13 amino acids. CDR3 sequence reads: CASSTGNTGELFF. Written as DNA, the CDR3 is TGTGCCAGCAGTACAGGGAACACCGGGGAGCTGTTTTTT.

DNA for the CDR3: TGTGCCAGCATCATACAGAACACTGAAGCTTTCTTT. Encoded protein: CASIIQNTEAFF. The chain has TRBV2 and TRBJ1-1, with no clear D. This CDR3 is built from 12 residues. Germline CDR1 and CDR2: SNHLY and FYNNEI. The V end was cut by 7 bases, the J end by 1 base, with 7 bases between.

The CDR3 region is CASSLVGTEGGTQYF. Written as DNA, the CDR3 is TGTGCCAGCAGCTTAGTGGGGACAGAGGGGGGGACCCAGTACTTC. V and J are TRBV11-2 and TRBJ2-5; perhaps TRBD1 as D (7 bases). The CDR3 length is 15 residues. Trimming cost V 1 base and J 7 bases, with 16 bases left between them. Germline CDR1 SGHAT, CDR2 FQNNGV.

Concerning this clone itself: The same CDR3 is also encoded by other DNA sequences in this sample. The CDR3 bases are TGTGCCAGCAGTGAATTATACGAGCAGTACTTC. It translates to CASSELYEQYF. The J gene is TRBJ2-7, the V gene TRBV6-1; D is uncertain. The CDR3 runs 11 residues. The V end lost 2 bases, the J end lost 4 bases, and 3 bases lay between the germline ends. Germline assignment: CDR1 MNHNS and CDR2 SASEGT.

The V gene is TRBV11-3, the J gene TRBJ2-3; TRBD2 might be the D (5 bases). The germline gives CDR1 SGHNT, CDR2 YENEEA. The CDR3 runs to 14 residues. With 1 base removed from V and 6 bases from J, the gap between germline ends came to 11 bases. This CDR3 reads CASSLGPGLDTQYF. The CDR3 DNA reads as TGTGCCAGCAGCTTAGGCCCGGGGTTGGATACGCAGTATTTT.

The rearrangement links TRBV27 to TRBJ1-6; TRBD1 is a possible D gene (6 bases). Between the trimmed V and J ends, which lost 2 bases and 11 bases, there was a span of 13 bases. Germline assignment: CDR1 MNHEY and CDR2 SMNVEV (reference sequence). The CDR3 consists of 14 residues. This CDR3 reads CASSLIAGVTPLHF. CDR3 nucleotide sequence: TGTGCCAGCAGTTTAATCGCAGGGGTGACACCCCTCCACTTT.

The genes are TRBV28 and TRBJ1-2, with TRBD1 matching 8 bases. Losses at the gene ends were 2 bases for V and 8 bases for J; bases not matched to a gene: 7. The CDR3 runs 14 residues. CDR1 and CDR2 (germline): MDHEN, SYDVKM. The CDR3 DNA is TGTGCCAGCAGTTTACGGCAGGGGGCACTCGGCTACACCTTC. Its translation: CASSLRQGALGYTF.

The rearrangement joins TRBV7-9 to TRBJ2-3; unclear D gene. Germline V CDR1 and CDR2: SEHNR, FQNEAQ (reference sequence). The V end lost 5 bases, the J end lost 6 bases, and 9 bases lay between the germline ends. The CDR3 runs to 12 residues. CDR3 DNA sequence: TGTGCCAGCAGCCCGAGTATGGATACGCAGTATTTT. This translates into CASSPSMDTQYF.